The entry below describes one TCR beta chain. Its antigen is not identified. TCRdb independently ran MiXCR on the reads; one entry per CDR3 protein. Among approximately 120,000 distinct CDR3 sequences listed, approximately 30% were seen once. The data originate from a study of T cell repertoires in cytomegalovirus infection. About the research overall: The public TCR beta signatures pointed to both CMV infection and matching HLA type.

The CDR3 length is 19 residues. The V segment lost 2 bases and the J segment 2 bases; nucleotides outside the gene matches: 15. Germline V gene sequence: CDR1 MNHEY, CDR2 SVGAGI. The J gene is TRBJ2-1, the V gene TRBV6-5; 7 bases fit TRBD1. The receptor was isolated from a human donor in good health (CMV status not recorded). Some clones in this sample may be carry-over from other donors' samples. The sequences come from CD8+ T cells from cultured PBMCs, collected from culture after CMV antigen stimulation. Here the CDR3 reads CASSYRGTEQLRPYNEQFF. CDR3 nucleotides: TGTGCCAGCAGTTACCGAGGGACAGAACAACTCCGTCCCTACAATGAGCAGTTCTTC.